The clone carrying this T cell receptor beta chain was counted only a few times. The source of the sample is a study of cytomegalovirus exposure and HLA in healthy donors. Germline lookup yields CDR1 SSHAT and CDR2 FNYEAQ (reference sequence). Between the trimmed V and J ends, which lost 3 bases and 5 bases, there was a span of 11 bases. The CDR3 length is 13 residues. PCR involved 60 Vbeta and 13 Jbeta primers. TCRdb's copy holds only in-frame clones and misses some; the assay was immunoSEQ multiplex PCR. The sample lists about 43,000 clones; about half were seen once. The clonotype comes from a man in his 60s in good health and CMV-seronegative. The chain carries TRBV7-7 and TRBJ2-7, with a weak D call TRBD1 (6 bases). The sequenced sample consisted of PBMCs. Here the CDR3 reads CASSFQPGDEQYF. CDR3 nucleotides: TGTGCCAGCAGCTTTCAACCAGGGGACGAGCAGTACTTC.